This T cell receptor (beta chain) was sequenced during a study of blood T cell repertoires in COVID-19. The authors' processing: It was from reference gene primer amplification that nucleated cell counts were estimated. Assay: immunoSEQ multiplex PCR; the TCRdb copy retains only in-frame clones and omits some. V and J calls plus clone size are reproduced from that table; the DNA served to infer D and trimming. The sample records around 250,000 clones, approximately 90% being singletons. Germline V gene sequence: CDR1 KGHSH, CDR2 LQKENI. Trimming took 4 bases from V and 5 from J, leaving 21 bases between them. The CDR3 consists of 17 residues.

This chain connects TRBV18 to TRBJ1-5; D perhaps matches TRBD1 (6 bases). The source is a woman aged 25 to 39 who had recovered from COVID-19. Input material: PBMCs or T cells enriched from blood (not recorded which). The CDR3 nucleotides are TGTGCCAGCTCACTAGCCCCGGGACAAGTAATAGATCAGCCCCAGCATTTT. The encoded protein is CASSLAPGQVIDQPQHF. Drawing the rest from reference TRBV18 and TRBJ1-5, the complete variable domain is NAGVMQNPRHLVRRRGQEARLRCSPMKGHSHVYWYRQLPEEGLKFMVYLQKENIIDESGMPKERFSAEFPKEGPSILRIQQVVRGDSAAYFCASSLAPGQVIDQPQHFGDGTRLSIL.